This is a list of T cell receptor beta chains from one sample in a study of blood T cell repertoires in COVID-19. Clones were sequenced by immunoSEQ multiplex PCR, and TCRdb holds only the in-frame ones, with some missing. In the table there are roughly 83,000 clones, approximately 86% of which are singletons. The sequencing sample was made of peripheral blood. The receptors stem from a man older than 75 with active or convalescent COVID-19. The CDR3 runs from the conserved cysteine through the conserved F or W. The D gene is left open where the match is weak. Clone size is stated in some rows and not others, as once, few, many or a class when expanded.

d_gene,abundance,j_gene,len,v_gene,CDR3nt,CDR3aa
-,-,TRBJ1-2,15,TRBV4-2,TGTGCCAGCAGCCCTCTCGGATCGGCAGGTGATGGCTACACCTTC,CASSPLGSAGDGYTF
-,-,TRBJ1-2,13,TRBV3-1/TRBV3-2,TGTGCCAGCAGCCAAGGGTACAGGGCGGGCTACACCTTC,CASSQGYRAGYTF
-,-,TRBJ2-1,16,TRBV18,TGTGCCAGCTCACCACCTGTGCAGGGCTCCAGCCATGAGCAGTTCTTC,CASSPPVQGSSHEQFF
TRBD1,-,TRBJ1-5,16,TRBV30,TGTGCCTGGAGTGTAGCCGACAGGGGCAGCAATCAGCCCCAGCATTTT,CAWSVADRGSNQPQHF
TRBD1,-,TRBJ2-3,16,TRBV5-8,TGTGCCAGCAGCTCGGGACAGCGGTTGAACACAGATACGCAGTATTTT,CASSSGQRLNTDTQYF
-,-,TRBJ1-5,11,TRBV28,TGTGCCAGCAGTATGGCCCCGACCCAGCATTTT,CASSMAPTQHF
TRBD2,once,TRBJ2-1,15,TRBV11-2,TGTGCCAGCAGCTTTACCGGCGGGAGGGACAATGAGCAGTTCTTC,CASSFTGGRDNEQFF
-,-,TRBJ1-4,16,TRBV19,TGTGCCAGTAGTATCGGGGTGGGTTCAACTAATGAAAAACTGTTTTTT,CASSIGVGSTNEKLFF
-,-,TRBJ2-1,11,TRBV7-2,TGTGCCAGCAGCTTGGGGCAGGGCCAGTTCTTC,CASSLGQGQFF
-,few,TRBJ1-2,15,TRBV29-1,TGCAGCGTTGAAGACTCGGGACATGAGAGTCATGGCTACACCTTC,CSVEDSGHESHGYTF
-,-,TRBJ2-5,17,TRBV30,TGTGCCTGGAGTAGGGGCTTCGGGACAAACGTTGTGGAGACCCAGTACTTC,CAWSRGFGTNVVETQYF
TRBD2,-,TRBJ2-3,19,TRBV5-1,TGCGCCAGCAGCCCGGGGTTTAGCGGGAGGGCCGGTGTCACAGATACGCAGTATTTT,CASSPGFSGRAGVTDTQYF
-,-,TRBJ2-3,15,TRBV5-1,TGCGCCAGCAGCGCCTGGACAGTAAGCACAGATACGCAGTATTTT,CASSAWTVSTDTQYF
-,-,TRBJ1-1,12,TRBV12-3/TRBV12-4,TGTGCCAGCAGTTTAATCCGCACTGAAGCTTTCTTT,CASSLIRTEAFF
-,-,TRBJ2-1,16,TRBV5-4,TGTGCCAGCAGACGAGACCTCGGGGTCGGTGATAATGAGCAGTTCTTC,CASRRDLGVGDNEQFF
TRBD1,-,TRBJ2-1,14,TRBV7-9,TGTGCCAGCAGCCGCCCACAGGGGGCGAATGAGCAGTTCTTC,CASSRPQGANEQFF
TRBD1,few,TRBJ1-4,14,TRBV30,TGTGCCTGGGATCAGGGGGTTGCTAATGAAAAACTGTTTTTT,CAWDQGVANEKLFF
TRBD1,-,TRBJ1-2,13,TRBV29-1,TGCAGCGCTCTGACAGGGCCTGGGTATGGCTACACCTTC,CSALTGPGYGYTF
TRBD1,-,TRBJ2-2,15,TRBV4-2,TGTGCCAGCAGCCAAACAGGGGAATTTACCGGGGAGCTGTTTTTT,CASSQTGEFTGELFF
-,-,TRBJ2-3,13,TRBV18,TGTGCCAGCTCAGAACAGAGCACAGATACGCAGTATTTT,CASSEQSTDTQYF
TRBD1,-,TRBJ1-3,13,TRBV3-1/TRBV3-2,TGTGCCAGCAGCCAAGGACAGGGGAACACCATATATTTT,CASSQGQGNTIYF
TRBD2,-,TRBJ2-3,14,TRBV5-1,TGCGCCAGCAGCTCTTATAGCGGGACAGATACGCAGTATTTT,CASSSYSGTDTQYF
TRBD2,-,TRBJ2-1,16,TRBV11-2,TGTGCCAGCAGCTCCCTAGCGGGGGGGCTGAGGGGGGAGCAGTTCTTC,CASSSLAGGLRGEQFF
-,-,TRBJ1-1,11,TRBV29-1,TGCAGCGTTGTTTTCGGTGTCGGAGGTGTTTTT,CSVVFGVGGVF
TRBD1,-,TRBJ1-3,15,TRBV5-8,TGTGCCAGCAGCCGATACGGACAGGTAGGAAACACCATATATTTT,CASSRYGQVGNTIYF
TRBD1,-,TRBJ1-1,15,TRBV5-8,TGTGCCAGCAGCCGAACCGGGACAGGGATCACTGAAGCTTTCTTT,CASSRTGTGITEAFF
-,once,TRBJ1-6,15,TRBV27,TGTGCCAGCAGTCCACGGTCCTCCTATAATTCACCCCTCCACTTT,CASSPRSSYNSPLHF
-,-,TRBJ1-1,11,TRBV6-5,TGTGCCAGCAGCGGGGGGGCTGAAGCTTTCTTT,CASSGGAEAFF
TRBD2,-,TRBJ2-3,16,TRBV19,TGTGCCAGTAGTATGCTTAGCGGGGGGGAGCGATATACGCAGTATTTT,CASSMLSGGERYTQYF
-,-,TRBJ2-1,16,TRBV28,TGTGCCAGCAGTTCTCCCTCCGGAGGCTCCTACAATGAGCAGTTCTTC,CASSSPSGGSYNEQFF
-,-,TRBJ2-2,13,TRBV9,TGTGCCAGCAGCAAGACATGGACCGGGGAGCTGTTTTTT,CASSKTWTGELFF
-,-,TRBJ2-3,21,TRBV10-1,TGCGCCAGCAGTGACAATGGCCTTGCAGGAGGCGGTCGAGGGCGGGCAGATACGCAGTATTTT,CASSDNGLAGGGRGRADTQYF
-,-,TRBJ1-4,16,TRBV19,TGTGCCAGTAGATCCCAGGAAACTGCAACTAATGAAAAACTGTTTTTT,CASRSQETATNEKLFF
-,-,TRBJ2-1,14,TRBV19,TGTGCCAGTACCTCCTCTGGGAGCTCTAGTAGTCTATTCTTC,CASTSSGSSSSLFF
TRBD1,-,TRBJ1-2,13,TRBV27,TGTGCCAGCAGTTTCCGGGACAGGGATGGCTACACCTTC,CASSFRDRDGYTF
-,-,TRBJ1-2,13,TRBV4-1,TGCGCCAGCAGCCAAGGCAGGGACTATGGCTACACCTTC,CASSQGRDYGYTF
-,-,TRBJ2-1,12,TRBV7-9,TGTGCCAGCAGGGGCTTGTCGTTGAAGCAGTTCTTC,CASRGLSLKQFF
-,-,TRBJ1-4,15,TRBV7-9,TGTGCCAGCAGCTTATCCGGGGGACCTGATGAAAAACTGTTTTTT,CASSLSGGPDEKLFF
-,-,TRBJ2-5,15,TRBV5-1,TGCGCCAGCAGCTTTGGGAGAGGTTACGGCGAGACCCAGTACTTC,CASSFGRGYGETQYF
TRBD1,-,TRBJ2-2,16,TRBV5-1,TGCGCCAGCAGCTTGGGACAGGGGGCTGGTGCCGGGGAGCTGTTTTTT,CASSLGQGAGAGELFF
-,-,TRBJ1-6,15,TRBV6-6,TGTGCCAGCAGTAGCGGGGTCTCCTATAATTCACCCCTCCACTTT,CASSSGVSYNSPLHF
-,-,TRBJ2-2,12,TRBV29-1,TGCAGCGGCGGCCTTAGGGGCGGGGAGCTGTTTTTT,CSGGLRGGELFF
TRBD1,-,TRBJ1-1,14,TRBV14,TGTGCCAGCAGCCAATCCACAGGGGGTACTGAAGCTTTCTTT,CASSQSTGGTEAFF
TRBD1,-,TRBJ1-4,15,TRBV9,TGTGCCAGCAGCATTCGACAGGGGACTAATGAAAAACTGTTTTTT,CASSIRQGTNEKLFF
TRBD2,-,TRBJ2-1,19,TRBV10-3,TGTGCCATCAGTGATCTTTTCGGAAGCGGGAGGGTTTCCTACAATGAGCAGTTCTTC,CAISDLFGSGRVSYNEQFF
-,few,TRBJ1-2,14,TRBV18,TGTGCCAGCTCACCATGGGCAAAGGACTATGGCTACACCTTC,CASSPWAKDYGYTF
-,-,TRBJ2-4,15,TRBV15,TGTGCCACCAGCAGAGTCCGGGGACAAGAAAACATTCAGTACTTC,CATSRVRGQENIQYF
TRBD1,-,TRBJ1-4,14,TRBV5-1,TGCGCCAGCAGCTTGAGACAGGGTGGAGAAAAACTGTTTTTT,CASSLRQGGEKLFF